The 9 T cell receptor beta chains below all came from one sample that was sequenced in a study of cytomegalovirus exposure and HLA in healthy donors. Clones were read by immunoSEQ multiplex PCR, and TCRdb kept only the in-frame ones, dropping some. The sample records 200,000 or so clones, over 80% being singletons. The sample taken for sequencing was PBMCs. The origin of the receptors is a woman in her late teens or twenties in good health and CMV-seronegative.

The V gene is TRBV9, the J gene TRBJ2-7, with 10 bases identical to TRBD2. Trimming cost V 3 bases and J 3 bases; bases outside gene matches: 9. From germline, CDR1 is SGDLS and CDR2 YYNGEE. The CDR3 spans 16 residues. CDR3 coding DNA: TGTGCCAGCAGCGGGACCCCTAGCGGGAGTCGCTACGAGCAGTACTTC. It codes for CASSGTPSGSRYEQYF.

The chain couples TRBV6-6 to TRBJ1-5, with D maybe TRBD1 (6 bases). Germline V lookup: CDR1 MNHNY, CDR2 SVGAGI (reference sequence). With 7 bases removed from V and 12 bases from J, the gap between germline ends came to 22 bases. This CDR3 has 14 amino acids. This CDR3 is CASTPGAVPQGQHF. As DNA, the CDR3 is TGTGCCAGCACCCCAGGGGCCGTACCACAGGGCCAGCATTTT.

The chain links TRBV6-1 to TRBJ1-2; 8 bases agree with TRBD1. Looked up from germline, CDR1 is MNHNS and CDR2 is SASEGT. The CDR3 has 14 amino acids. J was trimmed by 6 bases and V by 0 bases; bases with no gene match: 3. The CDR3 is CASSEADRVDGYTF. The CDR3 DNA follows: TGTGCCAGCAGTGAAGCGGACAGGGTAGATGGCTACACCTTC.

This chain joins TRBV6-6 and TRBJ2-5, with D possibly TRBD1 on 6 matching bases. Germline CDR1 reads MNHNY; CDR2 reads SVGAGI (reference sequence). V shed 5 bases and J shed 1 base, with 11 bases lying between them. The CDR3 consists of 14 residues. The CDR3 is CASSHRAGQETQYF. DNA of the CDR3: TGTGCCAGCAGTCACAGGGCGGGCCAAGAGACCCAGTACTTC.

This clone was seen just once. V gene TRBV27 combines with J gene TRBJ2-1; 12 positions agree with TRBD2. The CDR3 length is 18 residues. The V and J ends lost 2 bases and 7 bases, in that order; junction bases with no gene match: 12. The germline V gene encodes CDR1 MNHEY and CDR2 SMNVEV (reference sequence). The DNA of the CDR3 is TGTGCCAGCAGTTTACTAGCGGGAGGGCCTAGAGTCAAAAATGAGCAGTTCTTC. Protein: CASSLLAGGPRVKNEQFF.

V usage is TRBV6-1 and J usage is TRBJ1-4; D is undetermined. This CDR3 has 16 residues. Germline V gene sequence: CDR1 MNHNS, CDR2 SASEGT. With 2 bases removed from V and 0 bases from J, the gap between germline ends came to 10 bases. The DNA of the CDR3 is TGTGCCAGCAGTGAACGGAGTGTTGCAACTAATGAAAAACTGTTTTTT. It yields the protein CASSERSVATNEKLFF.

The chain uses TRBV6-6 and TRBJ2-5; a weak D match, TRBD2 (6 bases). Germline V CDR1 and CDR2: MNHNY, SVGAGI (reference sequence). Between the trimmed V and J ends, which lost 0 bases and 7 bases, there was a span of 15 bases. This CDR3 region has 15 residues. The CDR3 region is CASSYSPGAAGTQYF. CDR3 DNA: TGTGCCAGCAGTTACTCCCCCGGCGCAGCGGGGACCCAGTACTTC.

The chain couples TRBV9 to TRBJ1-3, with a possible D match to TRBD1 (5 bases). V was cut by 3 bases and J by 2 bases, with 18 bases left in between. In germline, CDR1 is SGDLS, CDR2 YYNGEE. The CDR3 extends over 17 amino acids. The CDR3 protein is CASSGRWEGSPGNTIYF. CDR3 bases: TGTGCCAGCAGCGGACGGTGGGAGGGGTCCCCTGGAAACACCATATATTTT.

The chain is built from TRBV5-4 and TRBJ2-5; 10 positions match TRBD2. The CDR3 loop spans 15 amino acids. CDR1 SGHNT and CDR2 YYREEE come from the germline V gene (reference sequence). The ends lost 3 bases at V and 5 bases at J; junction bases unmatched: 7. CDR3 bases: TGTGCCAGCAGCTCGACTAGCGGGTCATGGGAGACCCAGTACTTC. Amino acids: CASSSTSGSWETQYF.